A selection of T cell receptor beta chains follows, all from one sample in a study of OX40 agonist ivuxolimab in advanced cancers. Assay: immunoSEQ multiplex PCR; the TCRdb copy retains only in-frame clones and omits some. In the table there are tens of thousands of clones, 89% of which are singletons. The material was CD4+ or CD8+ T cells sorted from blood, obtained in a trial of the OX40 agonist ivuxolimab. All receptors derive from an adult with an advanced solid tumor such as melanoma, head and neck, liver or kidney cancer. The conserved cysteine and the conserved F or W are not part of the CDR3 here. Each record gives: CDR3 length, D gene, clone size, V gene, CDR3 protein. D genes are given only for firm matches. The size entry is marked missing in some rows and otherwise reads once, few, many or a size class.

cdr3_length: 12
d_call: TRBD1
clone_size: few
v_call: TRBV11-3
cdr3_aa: ASSSGQGLETQY

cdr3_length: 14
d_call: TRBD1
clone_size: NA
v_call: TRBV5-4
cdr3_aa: ASVLGTGGASGGYT

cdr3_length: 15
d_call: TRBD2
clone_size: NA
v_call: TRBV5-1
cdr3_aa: ASSLNGGASDNNEQF

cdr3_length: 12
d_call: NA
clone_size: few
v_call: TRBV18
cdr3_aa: ASSLLGQGNEQF

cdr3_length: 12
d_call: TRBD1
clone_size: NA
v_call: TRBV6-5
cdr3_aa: ASSGTGGVNEQY

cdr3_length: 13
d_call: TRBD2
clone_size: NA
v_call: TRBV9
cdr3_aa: ASSAGGAGGNEQF

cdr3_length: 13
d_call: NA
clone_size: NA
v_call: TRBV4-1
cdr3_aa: ASSQDSREAYEQY

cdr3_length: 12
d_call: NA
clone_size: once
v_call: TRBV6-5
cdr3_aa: ASSRGDTSYEQY

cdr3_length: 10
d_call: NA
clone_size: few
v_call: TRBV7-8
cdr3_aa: ASSLRTQPQH

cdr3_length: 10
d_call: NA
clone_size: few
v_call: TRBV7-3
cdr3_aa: ASSSSPDTQY

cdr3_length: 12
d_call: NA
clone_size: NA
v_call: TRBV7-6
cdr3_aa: ASGPRSGANVLT

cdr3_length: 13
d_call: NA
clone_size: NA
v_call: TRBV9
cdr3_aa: ASSEGVRGDYGYT

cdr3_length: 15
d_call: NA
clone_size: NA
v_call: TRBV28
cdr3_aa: ASSSTLDLRGGSPLH

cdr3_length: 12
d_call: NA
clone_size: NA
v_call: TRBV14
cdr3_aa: ASSQAGSRNIQY

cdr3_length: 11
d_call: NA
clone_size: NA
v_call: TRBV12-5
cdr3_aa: ASGRAQGTEAF

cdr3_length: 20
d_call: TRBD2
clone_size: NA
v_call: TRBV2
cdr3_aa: ASSQRARLTFFLAGGPHEQY

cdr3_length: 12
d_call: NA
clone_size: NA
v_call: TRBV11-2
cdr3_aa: ASSFTRGGDTQY

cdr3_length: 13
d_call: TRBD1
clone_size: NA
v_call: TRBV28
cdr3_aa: ASRLNRGPNTEAF

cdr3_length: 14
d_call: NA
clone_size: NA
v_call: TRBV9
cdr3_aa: ASSVSRPGVPDTQY

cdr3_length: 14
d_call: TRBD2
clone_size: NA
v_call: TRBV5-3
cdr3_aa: ARSLVAGGPQETQY

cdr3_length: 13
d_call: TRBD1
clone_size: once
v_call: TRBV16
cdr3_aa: ASSQRQGANTEAF

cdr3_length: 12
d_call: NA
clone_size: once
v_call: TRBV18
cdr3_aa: ASSPGQLNQPQH

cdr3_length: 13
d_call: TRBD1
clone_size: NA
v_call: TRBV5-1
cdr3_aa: ASRETGMGNTEAF

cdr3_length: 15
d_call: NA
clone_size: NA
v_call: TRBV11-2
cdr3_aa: ASSLSRAGTTTGELF

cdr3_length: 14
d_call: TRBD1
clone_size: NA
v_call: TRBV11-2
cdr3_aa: ASSLTRTGGQETQY

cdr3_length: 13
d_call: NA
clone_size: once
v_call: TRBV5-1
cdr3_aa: ASSLAGSSGNTIY

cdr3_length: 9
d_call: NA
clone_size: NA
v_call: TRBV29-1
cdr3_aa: SVTENYGYT

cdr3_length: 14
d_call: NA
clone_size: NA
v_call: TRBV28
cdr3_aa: ASSFGFLALSYEQY

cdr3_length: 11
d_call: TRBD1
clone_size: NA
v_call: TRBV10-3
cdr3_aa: AIGQGGAYEQY

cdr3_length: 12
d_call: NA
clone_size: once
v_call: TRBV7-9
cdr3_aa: ASTLWAGDTEAF

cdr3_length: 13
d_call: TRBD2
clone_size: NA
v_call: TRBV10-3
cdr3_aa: AISAPTSGIDEQF

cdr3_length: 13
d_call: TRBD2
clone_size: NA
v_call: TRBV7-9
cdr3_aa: ASSLSGGDTGELF

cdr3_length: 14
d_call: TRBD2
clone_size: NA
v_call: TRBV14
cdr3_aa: ASSHALAASTDTQY

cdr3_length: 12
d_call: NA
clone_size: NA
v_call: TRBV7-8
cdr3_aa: ASSVRFSNQPQH

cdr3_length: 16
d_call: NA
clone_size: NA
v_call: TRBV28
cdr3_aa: ASSLGWPSHTLRWEAF

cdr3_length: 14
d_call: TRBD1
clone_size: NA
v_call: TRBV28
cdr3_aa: ASSSPDRGRFYGYT

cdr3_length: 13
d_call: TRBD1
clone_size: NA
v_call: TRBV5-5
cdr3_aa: ASSLMWTGDEKLF

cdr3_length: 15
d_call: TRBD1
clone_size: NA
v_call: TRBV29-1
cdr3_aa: SAPGEGGQGAYNEQF

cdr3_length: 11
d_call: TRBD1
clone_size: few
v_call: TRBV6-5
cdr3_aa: ASRGQGYSPLH

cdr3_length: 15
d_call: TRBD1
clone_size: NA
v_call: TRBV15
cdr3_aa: ATSRGRGTGSYNEQF

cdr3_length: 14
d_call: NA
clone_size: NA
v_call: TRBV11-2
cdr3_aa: ASSPPLMGLSYEQY

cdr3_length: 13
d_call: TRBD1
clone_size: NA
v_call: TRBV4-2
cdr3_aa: ASSQEAQQGETQY

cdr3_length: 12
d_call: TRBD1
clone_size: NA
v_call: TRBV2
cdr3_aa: ASQDRSSGNTIY

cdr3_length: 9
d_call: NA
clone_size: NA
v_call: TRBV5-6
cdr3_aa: ASSLAVEQF

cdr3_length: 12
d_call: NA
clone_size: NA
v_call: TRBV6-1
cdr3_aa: ASSAGLSNEKLF

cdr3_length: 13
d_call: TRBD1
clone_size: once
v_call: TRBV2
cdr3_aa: ASRLQGTPPGEQY

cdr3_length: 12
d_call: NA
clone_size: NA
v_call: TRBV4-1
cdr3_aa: ASSQGTGWNIQY

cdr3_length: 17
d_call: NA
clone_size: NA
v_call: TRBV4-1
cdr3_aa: ASSQEYGFGRRSNQPQH

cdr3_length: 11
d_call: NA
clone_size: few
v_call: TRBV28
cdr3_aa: ASSRDFRDTQY

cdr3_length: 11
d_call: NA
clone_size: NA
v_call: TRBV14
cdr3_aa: ASSWGQNTEAF

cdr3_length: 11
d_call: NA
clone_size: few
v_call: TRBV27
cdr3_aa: ASSSAGATEQY

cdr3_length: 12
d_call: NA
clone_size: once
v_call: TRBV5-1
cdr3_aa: ASSLDPGSNEQF

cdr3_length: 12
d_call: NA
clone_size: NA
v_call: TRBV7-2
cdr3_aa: ASTPSKSQETQY

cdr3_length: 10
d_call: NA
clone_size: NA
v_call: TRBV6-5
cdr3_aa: ASIRGREKLF

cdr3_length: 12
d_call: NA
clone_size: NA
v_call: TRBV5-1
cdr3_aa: ASSLAGYGETQY